This T cell receptor (beta chain) appears in the sequencing data of a study of T cell responses to AZD1222 COVID-19 vaccine (dated by TCRdb to the early 2020s). As for the study more broadly: TCR sequencing covered over 230 trial participants: 200 to 210 given two doses of AZD1222 and about 26 given two doses of MenACWY control vaccine. Enrollment into the trials was organized by age into subgroups of 18-55, 56-69 and 70-plus years, and those subgroups contained about 160, 30 and 59 TCR-sequenced participants, respectively. General conclusions and limits of the study: The vaccine-associated CD4 TCRs covered the entire spike protein, and the dominant responses fell in regions 160-218 and 743-854. Spike-specific TCR breadth and depth rose significantly after two AZD1222 doses compared with day 0 and with MenACWY recipients. Because no samples from the day 14 peak response were available, repertoires could be characterized only after the peak T cell response. Participants were mostly white British, with more females than males. The authors suggested clonal diversity may have been underestimated. Reportedly, close to half of the unique spike-specific TCRs recognized epitopes lying outside the regions that are mutated in the B.1.351 and B.1.1.7 variants. In the small 56-69-year group, the increase in depth fell short of significance, most likely because of low power. Only five to seven AZD1222 recipients were SARS-CoV-2 seropositive at baseline, limiting conclusions about previously exposed vaccinees.

Note on this clone: Its antigen has not been determined. No much larger clone exists at a distance of one base, and base qualities are not known.

CDR1 is given as SQVTM and CDR2 as ANQGSEA, both from the germline V gene. The CDR3 measures 13 amino acids from cysteine to phenylalanine. This entry keeps only the CDR3 DNA: 39 bases, framed from base 1. The junction carries 8 bases between V and J, which are trimmed by 5 bases and 0 bases respectively. The CDR3 regions of human TCRbeta chains were analyzed by immunosequencing. The published analysis was carried out like this. TCRs in the repertoires were matched against a reference library of SARS-CoV-2-specific TCRs that had been generated with the MIRA antigen-specificity platform. Breadth was defined as the fraction of unique TCRs that were SARS-CoV-2-associated, and depth was defined as the fraction of total T cells that were SARS-CoV-2-associated. Using the MIRA data, each spike-specific TCR was assigned both to the spike region to which the TCR was reactive and to a CD4 or CD8 class. Log10-transformed breadth and depth values were compared by one-way ANOVA with Sidak's multiple comparisons tests. What TCRdb holds here is the immuneACCESS table cut down to in-frame rearrangements. Part of the clones is not present; checked against another copy, under half of the missing clones reflect an unresolved V gene, and the others are unexplained. The DNA was the basis for D and trimming; V, J and clone size are from that table. For this sample the table gives 130,000 to 150,000 clones, of which about nine tenths were detected only once. The top ten hold approximately 3% of the sample.

Read against the paper, the sample's time point label means: baseline before first vaccination. The treatment or condition label corresponds to: meningococcal conjugate vaccine given as trial control. Samples from vaccinated people were obtained from the UK trials COV001 and COV002, which included a single-blind randomized controlled phase 2/3 trial of AZD1222 (ChAdOx1 nCoV-19) in healthy adults. For TCRbeta chain sequencing, PBMC samples from trial participants were taken at day 0 and at day 28 after the second dose. The sequences come from peripheral blood, collected on day 0 of MenACWY control vaccination. The origin of this receptor is an adult in good health. The chain joins TRBV29-1 to TRBJ2-1; the D gene is unclear. CDR3 region: CSVRSDSYNEQFF. The DNA reads as follows: TGCAGCGTTAGGAGTGACTCCTACAATGAGCAGTTCTTC.